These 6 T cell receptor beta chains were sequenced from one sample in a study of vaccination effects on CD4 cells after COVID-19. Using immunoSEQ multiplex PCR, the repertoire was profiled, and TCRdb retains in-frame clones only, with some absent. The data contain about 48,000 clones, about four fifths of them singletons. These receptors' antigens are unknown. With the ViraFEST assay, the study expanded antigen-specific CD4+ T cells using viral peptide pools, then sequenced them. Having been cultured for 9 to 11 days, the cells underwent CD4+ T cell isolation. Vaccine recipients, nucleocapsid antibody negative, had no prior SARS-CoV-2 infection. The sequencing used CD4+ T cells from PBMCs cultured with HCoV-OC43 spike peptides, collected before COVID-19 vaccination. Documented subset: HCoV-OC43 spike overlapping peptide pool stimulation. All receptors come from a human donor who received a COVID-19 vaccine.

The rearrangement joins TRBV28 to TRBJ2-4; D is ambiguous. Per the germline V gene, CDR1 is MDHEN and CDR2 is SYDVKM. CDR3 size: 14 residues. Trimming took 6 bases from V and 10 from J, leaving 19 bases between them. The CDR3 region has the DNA TGTGCCAGCAGCACCCCGGTACCCCTAGGGATTCAGTACTTC. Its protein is CASSTPVPLGIQYF.

CDR3 residues: CASSLDRGYMNTEAFF. The DNA for the CDR3 is TGCGCCAGCAGCCTGGACAGGGGGTATATGAACACTGAAGCTTTCTTT. V gene TRBV5-1 combines with J gene TRBJ1-1; TRBD1 matches at 10 bases. Germline CDR1 SGHRS, CDR2 YFSETQ. V was pared by 4 bases and J by 0 bases, with 6 bases of the junction left unmatched. CDR3 length: 16 residues.

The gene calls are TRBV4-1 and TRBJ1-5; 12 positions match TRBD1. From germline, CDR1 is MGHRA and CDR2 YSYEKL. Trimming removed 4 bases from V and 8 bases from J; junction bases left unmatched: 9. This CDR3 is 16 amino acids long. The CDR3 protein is CASSRAGTGGAEPQHF. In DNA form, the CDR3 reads TGCGCCAGCAGCCGAGCTGGGACAGGGGGCGCGGAGCCCCAGCATTTT.

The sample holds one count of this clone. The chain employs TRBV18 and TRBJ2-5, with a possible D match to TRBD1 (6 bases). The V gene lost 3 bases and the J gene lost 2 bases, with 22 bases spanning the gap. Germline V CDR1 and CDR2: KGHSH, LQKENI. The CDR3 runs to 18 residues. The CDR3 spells CASSPSAAGERRQETQYF. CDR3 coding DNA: TGTGCCAGCTCACCGTCCGCGGCAGGGGAGAGGAGGCAAGAGACCCAGTACTTC.

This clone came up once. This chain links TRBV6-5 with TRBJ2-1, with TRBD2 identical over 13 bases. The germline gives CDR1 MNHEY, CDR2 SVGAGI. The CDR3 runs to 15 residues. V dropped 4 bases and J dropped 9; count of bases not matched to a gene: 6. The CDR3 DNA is TGTGCCAGCAGTTCCAGACTAGCGGGGGGCAGTGAGCAGTTCTTC. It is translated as CASSSRLAGGSEQFF.

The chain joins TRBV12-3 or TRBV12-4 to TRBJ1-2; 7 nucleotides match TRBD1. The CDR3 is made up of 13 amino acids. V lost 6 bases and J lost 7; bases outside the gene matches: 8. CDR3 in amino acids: CASSRTGASGYTF. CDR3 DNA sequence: TGTGCCAGCAGCAGAACAGGGGCGAGTGGCTACACCTTC.